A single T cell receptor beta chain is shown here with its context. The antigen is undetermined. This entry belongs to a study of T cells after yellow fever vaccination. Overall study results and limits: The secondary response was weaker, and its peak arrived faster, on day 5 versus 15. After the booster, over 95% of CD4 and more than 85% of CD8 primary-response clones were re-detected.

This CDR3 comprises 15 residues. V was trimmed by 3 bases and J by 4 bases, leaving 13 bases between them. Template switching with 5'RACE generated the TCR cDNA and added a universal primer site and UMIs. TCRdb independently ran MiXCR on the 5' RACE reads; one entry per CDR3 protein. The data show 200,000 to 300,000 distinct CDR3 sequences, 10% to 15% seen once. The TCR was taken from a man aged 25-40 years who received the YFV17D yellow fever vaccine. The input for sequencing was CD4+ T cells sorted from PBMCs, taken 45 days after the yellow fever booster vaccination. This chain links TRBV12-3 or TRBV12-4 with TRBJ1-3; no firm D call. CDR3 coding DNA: TGTGCCAGCAGTTTTTCCCCAGGTTCAGGAAACACCATATATTTT. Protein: CASSFSPGSGNTIYF.